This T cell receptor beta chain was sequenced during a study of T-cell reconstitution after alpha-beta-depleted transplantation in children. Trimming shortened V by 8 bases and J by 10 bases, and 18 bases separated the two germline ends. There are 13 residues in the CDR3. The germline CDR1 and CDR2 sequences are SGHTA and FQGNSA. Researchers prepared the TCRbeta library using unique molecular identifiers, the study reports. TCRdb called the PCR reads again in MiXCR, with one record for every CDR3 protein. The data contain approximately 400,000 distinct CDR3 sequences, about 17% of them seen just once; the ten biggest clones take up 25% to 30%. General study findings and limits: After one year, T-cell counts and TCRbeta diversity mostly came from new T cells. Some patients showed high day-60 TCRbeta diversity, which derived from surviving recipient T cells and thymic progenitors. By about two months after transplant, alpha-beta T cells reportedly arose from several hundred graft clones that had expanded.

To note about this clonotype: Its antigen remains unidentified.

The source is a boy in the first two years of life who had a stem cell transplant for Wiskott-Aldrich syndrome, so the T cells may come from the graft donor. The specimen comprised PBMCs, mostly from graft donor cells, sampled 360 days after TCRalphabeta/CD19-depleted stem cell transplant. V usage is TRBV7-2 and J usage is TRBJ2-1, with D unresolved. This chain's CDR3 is CASYWALSEEQFF. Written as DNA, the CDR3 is TGTGCCAGCTACTGGGCCTTAAGTGAGGAGCAGTTCTTC. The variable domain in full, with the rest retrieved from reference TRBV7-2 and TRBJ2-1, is GAGVSQSPSNKVTEKGKDVELRCDPISGHTALYWYRQSLGQGLEFLIYFQGNSAPDKSGLPSDRFSAERTGGSVSTLTIQRTQQEDSAVYLCASYWALSEEQFFGPGTRLTVL.